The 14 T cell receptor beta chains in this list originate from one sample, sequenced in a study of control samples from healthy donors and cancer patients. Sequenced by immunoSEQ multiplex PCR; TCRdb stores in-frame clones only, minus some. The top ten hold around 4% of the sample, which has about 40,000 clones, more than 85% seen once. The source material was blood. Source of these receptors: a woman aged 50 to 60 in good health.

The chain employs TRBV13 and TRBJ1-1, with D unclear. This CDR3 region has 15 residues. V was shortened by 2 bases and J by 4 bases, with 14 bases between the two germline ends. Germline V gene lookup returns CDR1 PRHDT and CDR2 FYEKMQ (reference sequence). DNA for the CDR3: TGTGCCAGCAGCTTAATTAGTACCCGGGTCACTGAAGCTTTCTTT. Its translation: CASSLISTRVTEAFF.

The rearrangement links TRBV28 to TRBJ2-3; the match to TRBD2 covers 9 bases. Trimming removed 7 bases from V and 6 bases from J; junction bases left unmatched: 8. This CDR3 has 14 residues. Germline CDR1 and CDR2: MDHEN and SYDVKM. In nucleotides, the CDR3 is TGTGCCAGCAAAGAAGCGGGGGGCGTTGATACGCAGTATTTT. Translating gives CASKEAGGVDTQYF.

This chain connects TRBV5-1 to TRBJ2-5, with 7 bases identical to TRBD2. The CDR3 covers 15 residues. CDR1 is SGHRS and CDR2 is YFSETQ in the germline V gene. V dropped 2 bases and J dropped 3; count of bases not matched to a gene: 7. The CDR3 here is CASSFIGEGKETQYF. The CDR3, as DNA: TGCGCCAGCAGCTTCATTGGGGAGGGGAAAGAGACCCAGTACTTC.

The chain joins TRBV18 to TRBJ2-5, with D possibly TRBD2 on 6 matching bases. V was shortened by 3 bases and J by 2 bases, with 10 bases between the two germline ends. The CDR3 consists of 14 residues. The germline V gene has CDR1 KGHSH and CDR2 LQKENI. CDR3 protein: CASSPLSGQETQYF. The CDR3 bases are TGTGCCAGCTCACCCCTCAGCGGGCAAGAGACCCAGTACTTC.

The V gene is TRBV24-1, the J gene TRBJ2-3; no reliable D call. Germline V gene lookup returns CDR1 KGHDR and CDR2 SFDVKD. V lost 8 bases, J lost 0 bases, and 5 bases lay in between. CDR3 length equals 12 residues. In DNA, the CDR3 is TGTGCCACCATGGACAGCACAGATACGCAGTATTTT. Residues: CATMDSTDTQYF.

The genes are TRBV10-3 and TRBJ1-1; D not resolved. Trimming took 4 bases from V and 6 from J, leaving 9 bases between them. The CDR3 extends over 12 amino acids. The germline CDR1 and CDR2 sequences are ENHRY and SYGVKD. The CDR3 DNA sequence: TGTGCCATCAGTGGCTACACACCTGAAGCTTTCTTT. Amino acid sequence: CAISGYTPEAFF.

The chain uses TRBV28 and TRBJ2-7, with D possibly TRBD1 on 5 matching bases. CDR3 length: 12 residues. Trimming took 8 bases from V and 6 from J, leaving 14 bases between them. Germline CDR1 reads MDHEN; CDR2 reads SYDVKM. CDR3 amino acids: CASLGQPLEQYF. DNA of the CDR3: TGTGCCAGCCTCGGACAACCCCTCGAGCAGTACTTC.

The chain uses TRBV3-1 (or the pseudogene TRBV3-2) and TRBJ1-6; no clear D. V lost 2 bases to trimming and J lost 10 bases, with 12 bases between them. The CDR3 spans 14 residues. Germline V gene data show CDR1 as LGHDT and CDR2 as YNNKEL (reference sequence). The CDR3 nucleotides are TGTGCCAGCAGCCAATCCCATATACGATCACCCCTCCACTTT. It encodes CASSQSHIRSPLHF.

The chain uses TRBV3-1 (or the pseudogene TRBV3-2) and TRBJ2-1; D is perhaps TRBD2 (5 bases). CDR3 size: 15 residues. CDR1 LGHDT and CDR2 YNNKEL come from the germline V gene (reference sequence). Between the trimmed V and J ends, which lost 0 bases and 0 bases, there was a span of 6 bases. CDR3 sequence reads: CASSQELGSYNEQFF. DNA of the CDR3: TGTGCCAGCAGCCAAGAACTAGGCTCCTACAATGAGCAGTTCTTC.

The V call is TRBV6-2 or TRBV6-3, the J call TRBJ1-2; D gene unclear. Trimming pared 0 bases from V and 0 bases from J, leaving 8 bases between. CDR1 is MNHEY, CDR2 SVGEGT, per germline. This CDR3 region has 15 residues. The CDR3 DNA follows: TGTGCCAGCAGTTACTCGGGCAGTCCTAACTATGGCTACACCTTC. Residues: CASSYSGSPNYGYTF.

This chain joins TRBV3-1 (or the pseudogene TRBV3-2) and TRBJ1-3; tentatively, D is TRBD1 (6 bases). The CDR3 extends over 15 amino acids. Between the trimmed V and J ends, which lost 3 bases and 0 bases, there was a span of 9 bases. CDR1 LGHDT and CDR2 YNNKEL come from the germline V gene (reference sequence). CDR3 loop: CASSHYRASGNTIYF. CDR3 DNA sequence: TGTGCCAGCAGCCATTACAGGGCCTCTGGAAACACCATATATTTT.

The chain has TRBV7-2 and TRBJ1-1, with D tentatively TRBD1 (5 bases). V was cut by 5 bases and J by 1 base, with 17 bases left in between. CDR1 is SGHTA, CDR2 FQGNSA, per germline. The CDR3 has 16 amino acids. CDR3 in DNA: TGTGCCAGCAGCCTTGATGGTCGGGGCCAGAACACTGAAGCTTTCTTT. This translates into CASSLDGRGQNTEAFF.

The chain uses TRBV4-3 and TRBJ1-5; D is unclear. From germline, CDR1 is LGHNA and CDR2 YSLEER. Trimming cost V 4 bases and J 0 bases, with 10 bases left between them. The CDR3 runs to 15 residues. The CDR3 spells CASSPSAYSNQPQHF. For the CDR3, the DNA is TGCGCCAGCAGCCCTTCCGCATATAGCAATCAGCCCCAGCATTTT.

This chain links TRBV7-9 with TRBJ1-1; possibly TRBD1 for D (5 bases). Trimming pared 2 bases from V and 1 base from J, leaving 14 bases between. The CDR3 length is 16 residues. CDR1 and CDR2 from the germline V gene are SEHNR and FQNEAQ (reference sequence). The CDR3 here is CASSLRGAGTNTEAFF. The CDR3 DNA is TGTGCCAGCAGCTTAAGGGGTGCGGGGACGAACACTGAAGCTTTCTTT. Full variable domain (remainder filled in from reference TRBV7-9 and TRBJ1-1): DTGVSQNPRHKITKRGQNVTFRCDPISEHNRLYWYRQTLGQGPEFLTYFQNEAQLEKSRLLSDRFSAERPKGSFSTLEIQRTEQGDSAMYLCASSLRGAGTNTEAFFGQGTRLTVV.